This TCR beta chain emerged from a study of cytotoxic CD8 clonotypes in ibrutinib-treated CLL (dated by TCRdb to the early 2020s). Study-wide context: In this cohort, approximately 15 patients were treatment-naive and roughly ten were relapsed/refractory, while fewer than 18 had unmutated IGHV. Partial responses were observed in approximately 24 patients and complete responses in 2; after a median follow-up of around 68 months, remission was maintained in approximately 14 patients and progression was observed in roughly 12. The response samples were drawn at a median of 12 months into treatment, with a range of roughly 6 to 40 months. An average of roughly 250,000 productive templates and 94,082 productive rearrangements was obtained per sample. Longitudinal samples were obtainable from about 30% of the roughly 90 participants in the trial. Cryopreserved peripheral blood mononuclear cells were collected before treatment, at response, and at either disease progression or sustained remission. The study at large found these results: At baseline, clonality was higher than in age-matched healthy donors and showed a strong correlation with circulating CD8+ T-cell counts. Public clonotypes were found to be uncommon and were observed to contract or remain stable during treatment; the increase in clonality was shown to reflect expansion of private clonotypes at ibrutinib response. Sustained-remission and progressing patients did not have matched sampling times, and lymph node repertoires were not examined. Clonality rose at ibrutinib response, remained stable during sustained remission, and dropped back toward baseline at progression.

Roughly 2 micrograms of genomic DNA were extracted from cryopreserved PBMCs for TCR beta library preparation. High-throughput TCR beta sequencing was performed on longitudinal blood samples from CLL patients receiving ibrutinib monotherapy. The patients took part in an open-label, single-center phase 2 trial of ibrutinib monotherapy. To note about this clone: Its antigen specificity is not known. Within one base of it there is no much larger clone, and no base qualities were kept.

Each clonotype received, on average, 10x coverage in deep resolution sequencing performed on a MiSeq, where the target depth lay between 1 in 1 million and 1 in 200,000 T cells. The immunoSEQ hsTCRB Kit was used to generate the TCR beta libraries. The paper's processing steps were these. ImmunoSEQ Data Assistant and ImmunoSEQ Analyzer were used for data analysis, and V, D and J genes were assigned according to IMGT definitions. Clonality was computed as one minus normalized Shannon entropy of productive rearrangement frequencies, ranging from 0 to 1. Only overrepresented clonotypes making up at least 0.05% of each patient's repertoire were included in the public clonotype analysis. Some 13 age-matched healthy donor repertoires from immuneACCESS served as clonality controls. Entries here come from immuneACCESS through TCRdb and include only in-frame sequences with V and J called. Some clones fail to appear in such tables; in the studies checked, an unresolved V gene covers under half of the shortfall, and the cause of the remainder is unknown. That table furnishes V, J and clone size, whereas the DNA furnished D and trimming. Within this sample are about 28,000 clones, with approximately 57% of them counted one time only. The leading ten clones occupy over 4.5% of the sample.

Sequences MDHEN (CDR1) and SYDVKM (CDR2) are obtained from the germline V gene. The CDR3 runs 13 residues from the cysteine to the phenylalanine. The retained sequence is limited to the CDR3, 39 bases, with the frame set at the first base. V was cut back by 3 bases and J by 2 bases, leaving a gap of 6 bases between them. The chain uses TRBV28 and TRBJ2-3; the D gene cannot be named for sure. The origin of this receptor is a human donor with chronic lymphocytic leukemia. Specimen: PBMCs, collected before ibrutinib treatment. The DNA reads TGTGCCAGCAGTTTTACCCACACAGATACGCAGTATTTT. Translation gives CASSFTHTDTQYF.